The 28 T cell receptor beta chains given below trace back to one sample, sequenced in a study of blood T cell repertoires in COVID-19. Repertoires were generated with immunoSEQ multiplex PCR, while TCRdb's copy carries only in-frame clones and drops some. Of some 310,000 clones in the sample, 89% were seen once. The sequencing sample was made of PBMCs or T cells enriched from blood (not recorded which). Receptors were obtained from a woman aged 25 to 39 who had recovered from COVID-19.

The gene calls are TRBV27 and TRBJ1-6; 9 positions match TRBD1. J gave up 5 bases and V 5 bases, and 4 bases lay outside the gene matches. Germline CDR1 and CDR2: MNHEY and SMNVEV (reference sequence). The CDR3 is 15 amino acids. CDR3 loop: CASSTRDRDNSPLHF. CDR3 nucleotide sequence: TGTGCCAGCAGTACCCGGGACAGGGATAATTCACCCCTCCACTTT.

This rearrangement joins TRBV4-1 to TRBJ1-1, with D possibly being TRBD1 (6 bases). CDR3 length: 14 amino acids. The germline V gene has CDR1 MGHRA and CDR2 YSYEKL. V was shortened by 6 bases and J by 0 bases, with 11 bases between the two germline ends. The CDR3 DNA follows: TGCGCCAGCAGGCAGGGGCCATTGAACACTGAAGCTTTCTTT. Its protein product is CASRQGPLNTEAFF.

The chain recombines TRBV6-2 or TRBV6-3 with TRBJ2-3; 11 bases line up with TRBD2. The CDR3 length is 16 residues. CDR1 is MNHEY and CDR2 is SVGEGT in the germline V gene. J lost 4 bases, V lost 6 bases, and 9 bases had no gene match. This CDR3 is CASSQSGTSGPDTQYF. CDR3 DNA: TGTGCCAGCAGCCAGTCCGGGACTAGCGGCCCAGATACGCAGTATTTT.

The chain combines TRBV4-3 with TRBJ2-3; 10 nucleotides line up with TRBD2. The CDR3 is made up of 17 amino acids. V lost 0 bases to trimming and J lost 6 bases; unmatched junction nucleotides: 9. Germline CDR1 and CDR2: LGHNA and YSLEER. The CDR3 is CASSQEGGLAIGDTQYF. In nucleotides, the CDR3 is TGCGCCAGCAGCCAAGAGGGGGGACTAGCGATTGGGGATACGCAGTATTTT.

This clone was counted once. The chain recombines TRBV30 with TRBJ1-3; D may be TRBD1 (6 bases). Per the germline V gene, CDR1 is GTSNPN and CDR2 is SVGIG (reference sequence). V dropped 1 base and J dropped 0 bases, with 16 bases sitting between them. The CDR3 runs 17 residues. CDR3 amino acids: CAWSGAGASDSGNTIYF. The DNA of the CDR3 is TGTGCCTGGAGTGGGGCAGGGGCCAGCGACTCTGGAAACACCATATATTTT.

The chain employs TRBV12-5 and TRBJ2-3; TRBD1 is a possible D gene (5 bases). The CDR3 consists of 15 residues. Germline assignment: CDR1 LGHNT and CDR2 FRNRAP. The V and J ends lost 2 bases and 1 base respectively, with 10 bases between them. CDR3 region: CASGLSLGGTDTQYF. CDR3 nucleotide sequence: TGTGCTAGTGGTTTGTCGCTAGGGGGCACAGATACGCAGTATTTT. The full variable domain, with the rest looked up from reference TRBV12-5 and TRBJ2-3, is DARVTQTPRHKVTEMGQEVTMRCQPILGHNTVFWYRQTMMQGLELLAYFRNRAPLDDSGMPKDRFSAEMPDATLATLKIQPSEPRDSAVYFCASGLSLGGTDTQYFGPGTRLTVL.

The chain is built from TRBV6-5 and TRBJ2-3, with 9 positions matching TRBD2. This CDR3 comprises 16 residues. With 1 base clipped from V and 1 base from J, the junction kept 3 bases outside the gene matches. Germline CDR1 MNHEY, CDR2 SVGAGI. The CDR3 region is CASSYFGGRGTDTQYF. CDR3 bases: TGTGCCAGCAGTTACTTCGGCGGGAGGGGCACAGATACGCAGTATTTT.

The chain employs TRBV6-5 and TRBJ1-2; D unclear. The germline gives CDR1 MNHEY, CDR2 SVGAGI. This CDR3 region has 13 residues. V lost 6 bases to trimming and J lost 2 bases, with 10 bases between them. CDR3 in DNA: TGTGCCAGCAGACCCGACGGGAACTATGGCTACACCTTC. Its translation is CASRPDGNYGYTF.

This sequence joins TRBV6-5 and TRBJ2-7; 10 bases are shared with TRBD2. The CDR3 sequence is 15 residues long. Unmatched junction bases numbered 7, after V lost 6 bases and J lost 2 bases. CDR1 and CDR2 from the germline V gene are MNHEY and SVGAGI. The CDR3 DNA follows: TGTGCCAGCAGCCGAACTAGCGGGATTACCTACGAGCAGTACTTC. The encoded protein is CASSRTSGITYEQYF.

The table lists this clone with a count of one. CDR3 region: CASKGQGAYFTGELFF. CDR3 coding DNA: TGCGCCAGCAAAGGACAGGGGGCGTATTTCACCGGGGAGCTGTTTTTT. The chain has TRBV10-2 and TRBJ2-2; 11 bases line up with TRBD1. J gave up 4 bases and V 7 bases, and 8 bases lay outside the gene matches. The V gene's germline CDR1 is WSHSY and CDR2 SAAADI. The CDR3 runs 16 residues.

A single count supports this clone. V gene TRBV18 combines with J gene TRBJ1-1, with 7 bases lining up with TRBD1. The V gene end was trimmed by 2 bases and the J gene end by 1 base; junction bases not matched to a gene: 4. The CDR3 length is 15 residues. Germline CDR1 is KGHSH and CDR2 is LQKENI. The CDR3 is CASSPTGERNTEAFF. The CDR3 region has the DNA TGTGCCAGCTCACCAACAGGGGAGAGGAACACTGAAGCTTTCTTT.

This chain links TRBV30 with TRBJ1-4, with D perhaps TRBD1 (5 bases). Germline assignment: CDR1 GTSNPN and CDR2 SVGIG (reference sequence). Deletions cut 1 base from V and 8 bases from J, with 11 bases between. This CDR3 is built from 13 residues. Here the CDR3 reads CAWSEGGGEKLFF. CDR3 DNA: TGTGCCTGGAGTGAAGGTGGGGGGGAAAAACTGTTTTTT.

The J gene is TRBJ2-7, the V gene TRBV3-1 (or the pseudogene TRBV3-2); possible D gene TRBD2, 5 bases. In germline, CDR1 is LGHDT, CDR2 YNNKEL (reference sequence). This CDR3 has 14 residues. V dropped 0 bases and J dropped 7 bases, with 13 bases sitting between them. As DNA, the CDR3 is TGTGCCAGCAGCCAAGATATGCTGCCGGGGGAGCAGTACTTC. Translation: CASSQDMLPGEQYF.

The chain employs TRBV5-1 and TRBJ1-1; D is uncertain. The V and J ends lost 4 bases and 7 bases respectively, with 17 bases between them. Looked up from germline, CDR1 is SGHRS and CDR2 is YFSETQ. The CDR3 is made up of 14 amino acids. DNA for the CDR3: TGCGCCAGCAGCGGAGACGGGGTATTGCTTGAAGCTTTCTTT. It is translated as CASSGDGVLLEAFF.

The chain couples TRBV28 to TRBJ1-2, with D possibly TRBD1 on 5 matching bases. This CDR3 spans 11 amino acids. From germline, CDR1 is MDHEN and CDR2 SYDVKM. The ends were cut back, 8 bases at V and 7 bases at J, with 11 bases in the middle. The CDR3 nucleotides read TGTGCCAGCGGGGAGGGGAGTGGCTACACCTTC. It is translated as CASGEGSGYTF.

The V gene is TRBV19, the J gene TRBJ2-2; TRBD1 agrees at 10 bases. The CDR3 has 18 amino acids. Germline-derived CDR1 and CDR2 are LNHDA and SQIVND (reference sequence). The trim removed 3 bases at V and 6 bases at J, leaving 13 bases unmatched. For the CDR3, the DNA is TGTGCCAGTAGTATTTTTATATGGGGACAGGGGATGGCCGGGGAGCTGTTTTTT. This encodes CASSIFIWGQGMAGELFF.

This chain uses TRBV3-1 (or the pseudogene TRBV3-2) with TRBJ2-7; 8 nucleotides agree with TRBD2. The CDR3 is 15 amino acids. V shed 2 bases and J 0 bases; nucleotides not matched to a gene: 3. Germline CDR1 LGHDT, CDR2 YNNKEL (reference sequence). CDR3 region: CASSQSGLGSYEQYF. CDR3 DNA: TGTGCCAGCAGCCAATCGGGACTAGGCTCCTACGAGCAGTACTTC.

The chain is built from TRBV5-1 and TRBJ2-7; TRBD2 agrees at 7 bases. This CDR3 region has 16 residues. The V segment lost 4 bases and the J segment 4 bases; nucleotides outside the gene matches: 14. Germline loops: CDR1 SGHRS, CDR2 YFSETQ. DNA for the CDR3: TGCGCCAGCAGCCATCCCTTGGTGGGAGGGCCTTACGAGCAGTACTTC. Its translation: CASSHPLVGGPYEQYF. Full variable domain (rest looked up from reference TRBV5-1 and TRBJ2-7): KAGVTQTPRYLIKTRGQQVTLSCSPISGHRSVSWYQQTPGQGLQFLFEYFSETQRNKGNFPGRFSGRQFSNSRSEMNVSTLELGDSALYLCASSHPLVGGPYEQYFGPGTRLTVT.

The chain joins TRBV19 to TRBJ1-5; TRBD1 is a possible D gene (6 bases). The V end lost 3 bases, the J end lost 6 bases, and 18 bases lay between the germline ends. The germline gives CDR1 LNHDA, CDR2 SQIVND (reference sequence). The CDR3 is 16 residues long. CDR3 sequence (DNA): TGTGCCAGTAGTATTGGGGTATTAGGGGGTGGTCAGCCCCAGCATTTT. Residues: CASSIGVLGGGQPQHF.

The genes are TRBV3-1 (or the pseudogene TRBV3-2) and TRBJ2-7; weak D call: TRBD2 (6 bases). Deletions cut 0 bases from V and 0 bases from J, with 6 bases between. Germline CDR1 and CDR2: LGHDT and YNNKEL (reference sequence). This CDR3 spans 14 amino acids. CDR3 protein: CASSQEEGSYEQYF. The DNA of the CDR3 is TGTGCCAGCAGCCAAGAGGAGGGCTCCTACGAGCAGTACTTC.

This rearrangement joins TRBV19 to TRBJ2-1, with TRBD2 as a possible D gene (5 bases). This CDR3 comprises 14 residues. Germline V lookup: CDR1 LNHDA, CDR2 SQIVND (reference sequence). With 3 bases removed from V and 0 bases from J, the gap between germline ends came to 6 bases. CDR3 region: CASSMGVSYNEQFF. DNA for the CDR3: TGTGCCAGTAGTATGGGAGTCTCCTACAATGAGCAGTTCTTC. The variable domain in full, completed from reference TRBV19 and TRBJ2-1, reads DGGITQSPKYLFRKEGQNVTLSCEQNLNHDAMYWYRQDPGQGLRLIYYSQIVNDFQKGDIAEGYSVSREKKESFPLTVTSAQKNPTAFYLCASSMGVSYNEQFFGPGTRLTVL.

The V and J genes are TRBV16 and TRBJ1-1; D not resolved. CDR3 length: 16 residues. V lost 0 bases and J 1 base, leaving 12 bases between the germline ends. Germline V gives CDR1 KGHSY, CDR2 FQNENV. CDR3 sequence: CASSQSVKEGNTEAFF. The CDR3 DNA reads TGTGCCAGCAGCCAATCGGTCAAGGAGGGGAACACTGAAGCTTTCTTT.

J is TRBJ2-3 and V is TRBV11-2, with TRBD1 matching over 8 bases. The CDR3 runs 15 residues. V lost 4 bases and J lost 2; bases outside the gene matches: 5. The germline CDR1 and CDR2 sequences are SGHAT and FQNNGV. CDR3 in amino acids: CASSYTGGDTDTQYF. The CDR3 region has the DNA TGTGCCAGCAGCTACACAGGGGGTGACACAGATACGCAGTATTTT.

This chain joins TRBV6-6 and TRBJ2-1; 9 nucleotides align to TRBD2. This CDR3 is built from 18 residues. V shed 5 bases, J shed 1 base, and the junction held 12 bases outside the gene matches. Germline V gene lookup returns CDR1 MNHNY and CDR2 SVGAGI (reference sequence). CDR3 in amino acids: CASSPFAGGPISYNEQFF. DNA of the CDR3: TGTGCCAGCAGTCCATTTGCGGGAGGGCCAATTTCCTACAATGAGCAGTTCTTC.

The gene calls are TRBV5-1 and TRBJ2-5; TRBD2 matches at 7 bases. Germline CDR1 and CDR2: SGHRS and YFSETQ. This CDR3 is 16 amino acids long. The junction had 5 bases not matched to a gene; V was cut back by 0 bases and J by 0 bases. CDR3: CASSLARGSYQETQYF. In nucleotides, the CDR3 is TGCGCCAGCAGCTTGGCGCGCGGGAGCTACCAAGAGACCCAGTACTTC.

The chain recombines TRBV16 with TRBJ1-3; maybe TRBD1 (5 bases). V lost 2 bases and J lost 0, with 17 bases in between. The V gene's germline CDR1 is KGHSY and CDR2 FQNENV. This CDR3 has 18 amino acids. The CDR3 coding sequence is TGTGCCAGCAGCCAACATCCCTCGGGAGGGGCCTCTGGAAACACCATATATTTT. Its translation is CASSQHPSGGASGNTIYF.

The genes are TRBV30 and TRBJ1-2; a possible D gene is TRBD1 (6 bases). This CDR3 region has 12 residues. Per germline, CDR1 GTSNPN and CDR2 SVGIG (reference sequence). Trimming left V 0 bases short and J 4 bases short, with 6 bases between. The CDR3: CAWSVDSYGYTF. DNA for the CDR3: TGTGCCTGGAGTGTGGACAGCTATGGCTACACCTTC.

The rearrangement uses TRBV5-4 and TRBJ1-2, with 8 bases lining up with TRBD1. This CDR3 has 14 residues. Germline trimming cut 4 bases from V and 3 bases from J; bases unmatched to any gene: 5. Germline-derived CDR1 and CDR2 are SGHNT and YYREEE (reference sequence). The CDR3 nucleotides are TGTGCCAGCAGCCTCCAGGGGGCTCACTATGGCTACACCTTC. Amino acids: CASSLQGAHYGYTF.